This T cell receptor (beta chain) was retrieved from a study of vaccination and CD4 T cells after COVID-19. Study as a whole: Spike peptides, overlapping and drawn from SARS-CoV-2, HCoV-NL63, HCoV-OC43 and HCoV-229E, were used to stimulate cells.

Treatment here: roughly 10-day PBMC culture with coronavirus spike peptide pools or control peptides (ViraFEST assay). V was pared by 7 bases and J by 0 bases, with 10 bases of the junction left unmatched. Germline V gene data show CDR1 as SEHNR and CDR2 as FQNEAQ (reference sequence). The CDR3 sequence is 16 residues long. The table lists this clonotype with a few counts. Its cognate antigen is unknown. Oncomine TCR Beta short-read sequencing was applied to DNA from cultured CD4+ T cells. Genomic DNA from cultured CD4+ T cells was extracted. TCRdb passed the PCR reads through MiXCR, listing each CDR3 protein once. The sample lists around 6,400 distinct CDR3 sequences, around 50% occurring once.

Sequenced: CD4+ T cells from blood, cultured in vitro. The receptor's source is a human donor who had recovered from COVID-19. The genes are TRBV7-9 and TRBJ2-3, with 7 positions matching TRBD2. This CDR3 reads CASNRWWRESTDTQYF. In nucleotides, the CDR3 is TGTGCCAGCAATCGGTGGTGGCGGGAGAGCACAGATACGCAGTATTTT.